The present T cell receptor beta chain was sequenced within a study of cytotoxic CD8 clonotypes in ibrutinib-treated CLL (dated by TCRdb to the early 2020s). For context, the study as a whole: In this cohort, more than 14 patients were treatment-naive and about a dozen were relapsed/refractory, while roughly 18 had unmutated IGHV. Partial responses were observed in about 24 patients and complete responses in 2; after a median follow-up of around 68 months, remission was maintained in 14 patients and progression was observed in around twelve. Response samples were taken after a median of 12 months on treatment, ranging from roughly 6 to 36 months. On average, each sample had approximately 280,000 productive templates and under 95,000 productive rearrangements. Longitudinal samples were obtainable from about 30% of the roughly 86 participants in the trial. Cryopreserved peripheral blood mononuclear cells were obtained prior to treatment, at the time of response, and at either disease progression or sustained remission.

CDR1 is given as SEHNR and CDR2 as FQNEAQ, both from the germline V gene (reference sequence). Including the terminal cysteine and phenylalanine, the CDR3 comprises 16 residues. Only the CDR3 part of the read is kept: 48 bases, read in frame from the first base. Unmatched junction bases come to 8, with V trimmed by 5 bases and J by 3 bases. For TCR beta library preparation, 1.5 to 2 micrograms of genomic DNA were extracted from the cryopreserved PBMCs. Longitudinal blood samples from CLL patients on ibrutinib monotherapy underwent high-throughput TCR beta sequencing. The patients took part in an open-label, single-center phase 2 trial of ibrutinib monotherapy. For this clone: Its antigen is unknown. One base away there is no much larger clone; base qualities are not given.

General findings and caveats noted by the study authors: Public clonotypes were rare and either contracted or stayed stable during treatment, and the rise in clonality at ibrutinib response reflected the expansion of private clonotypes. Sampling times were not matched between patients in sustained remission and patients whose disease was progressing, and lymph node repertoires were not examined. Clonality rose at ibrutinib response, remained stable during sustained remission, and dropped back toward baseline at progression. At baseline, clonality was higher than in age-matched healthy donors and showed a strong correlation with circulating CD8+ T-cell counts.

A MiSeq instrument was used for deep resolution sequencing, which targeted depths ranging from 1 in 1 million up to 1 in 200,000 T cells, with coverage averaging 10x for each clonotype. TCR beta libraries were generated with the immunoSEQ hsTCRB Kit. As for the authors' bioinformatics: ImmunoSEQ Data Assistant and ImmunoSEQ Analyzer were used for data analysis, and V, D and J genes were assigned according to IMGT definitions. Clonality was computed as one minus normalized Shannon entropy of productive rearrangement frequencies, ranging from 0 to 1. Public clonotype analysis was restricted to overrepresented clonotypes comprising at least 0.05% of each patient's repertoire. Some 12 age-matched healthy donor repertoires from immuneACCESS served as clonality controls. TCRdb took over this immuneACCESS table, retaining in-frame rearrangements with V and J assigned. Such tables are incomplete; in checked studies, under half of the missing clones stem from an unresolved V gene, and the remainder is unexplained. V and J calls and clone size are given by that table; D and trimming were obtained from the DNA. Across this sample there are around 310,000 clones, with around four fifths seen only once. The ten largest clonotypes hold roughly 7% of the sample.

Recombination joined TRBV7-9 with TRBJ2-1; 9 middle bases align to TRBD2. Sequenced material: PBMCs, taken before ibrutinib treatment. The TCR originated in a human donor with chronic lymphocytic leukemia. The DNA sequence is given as TGTGCCAGCAGCCGTAGTCTAGCGGGACTCTACAATGAGCAGTTCTTC. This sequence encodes CASSRSLAGLYNEQFF.